This passage covers 9 T cell receptor beta chains from one sample sequenced in a study of blood T cell repertoires in COVID-19. Using immunoSEQ multiplex PCR, the repertoire was profiled, and TCRdb retains in-frame clones only, with some absent. This sample has 130,000 or so clones, with more than 80% found just once. The specimen was peripheral blood. These receptors all stem from a human donor in a cohort sampled during active COVID-19.

This rearrangement joins TRBV7-8 to TRBJ1-1; the D gene is possibly TRBD1 (5 bases). V lost 5 bases and J 4 bases, leaving 11 bases between the germline ends. The CDR3 length is 13 residues. CDR1 is SGHVS and CDR2 is FQNEAQ in the germline V gene. The CDR3, as DNA: TGTGCCAGCAGCCACGGGGGGGTCACTGAAGCTTTCTTT. As protein: CASSHGGVTEAFF.

V usage is TRBV9 and J usage is TRBJ2-2, with 7 bases that match TRBD1. CDR3 length equals 14 residues. Trimming took 4 bases from V and 4 from J; bases not matched to a gene: 4. Germline CDR1 SGDLS, CDR2 YYNGEE. The CDR3 loop is CASSPQGSTGELFF. The DNA for the CDR3 is TGTGCCAGCAGCCCACAGGGGAGCACCGGGGAGCTGTTTTTT.

This chain links TRBV7-9 with TRBJ1-2; D not resolved. Trimming removed 2 bases at V and 4 bases at J, with 11 bases between. Germline values: CDR1 SEHNR, CDR2 FQNEAQ (reference sequence). The CDR3 runs 14 residues. CDR3 sequence: CASSLTTDSYGYTF. The CDR3 DNA reads as TGTGCCAGCAGCTTAACTACGGATTCCTATGGCTACACCTTC.

The chain has TRBV12-3 or TRBV12-4 and TRBJ1-6; no clear D. Trimming removed 3 bases from V and 10 bases from J, with 10 bases in between. The CDR3 covers 13 residues. In DNA form, the CDR3 reads TGTGCCAGCAGTTTGACTTTCGACTCACCCCTCCACTTT. It specifies CASSLTFDSPLHF.

This sequence joins TRBV5-1 and TRBJ1-6; D call uncertain. The germline V gene encodes CDR1 SGHRS and CDR2 YFSETQ. V was shortened by 6 bases and J by 0 bases, with 10 bases between the two germline ends. The CDR3 runs to 15 residues. CDR3 residues: CASTHESSYNSPLHF. The CDR3 DNA reads TGCGCCAGCACCCATGAGAGCTCCTATAATTCACCCCTCCACTTT.

Only a few counts were recorded for this clone. The genes are TRBV7-3 and TRBJ2-3; 7 nucleotides match TRBD2. The CDR3 loop spans 18 amino acids. V dropped 5 bases and J dropped 2; count of bases not matched to a gene: 16. Germline lookup yields CDR1 SGHTA and CDR2 FQGTGA. The CDR3 nucleotides read TGTGCCAGCAGCCTAGAGGGAGGAGCGGGGATTCACACAGATACGCAGTATTTT. It codes for CASSLEGGAGIHTDTQYF.

The J gene is TRBJ1-5, the V gene TRBV19; no firm D call. This CDR3 comprises 13 residues. V was clipped by 3 bases and J by 4 bases, with 7 bases between them. Germline V CDR1 and CDR2: LNHDA, SQIVND (reference sequence). In DNA, the CDR3 is TGTGCCAGTAGTATCCGGGGTAATCAGCCCCAGCATTTT. Its protein product is CASSIRGNQPQHF.

The CDR3, as DNA: TGTGCCACCAGTGATTTAGGCAGGCAAGCTTTCTTT. This codes for CATSDLGRQAFF. The chain carries TRBV24-1 and TRBJ1-1; D is unclear. The CDR3 runs 12 residues. CDR1 is KGHDR, CDR2 SFDVKD, per germline. V lost 1 base to trimming and J lost 9 bases, with 8 bases between them.

The genes are TRBV15 and TRBJ1-2; D remains ambiguous. The CDR3 is 13 amino acids. V dropped 4 bases and J dropped 1 base, with 7 bases sitting between them. The germline gives CDR1 LNHNV, CDR2 YYDKDF (reference sequence). The CDR3, as DNA: TGTGCCACCAGCACACAGCATAACTATGGCTACACCTTC. As protein: CATSTQHNYGYTF.